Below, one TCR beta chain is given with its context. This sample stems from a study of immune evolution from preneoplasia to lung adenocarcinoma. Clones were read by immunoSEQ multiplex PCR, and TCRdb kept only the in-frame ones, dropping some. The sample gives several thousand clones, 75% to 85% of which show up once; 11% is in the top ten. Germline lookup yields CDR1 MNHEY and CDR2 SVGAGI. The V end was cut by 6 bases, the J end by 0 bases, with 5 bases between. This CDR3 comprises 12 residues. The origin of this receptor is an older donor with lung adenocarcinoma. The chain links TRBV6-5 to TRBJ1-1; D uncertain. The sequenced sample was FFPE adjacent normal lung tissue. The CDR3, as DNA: TGTGCCAGCAGGAAACTGAACACTGAAGCTTTCTTT. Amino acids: CASRKLNTEAFF.